This TCR beta chain comes out of a study of blood T cell repertoires in COVID-19. Background on the study: Spain, Italy and the United States supplied samples that represented acute and convalescent COVID-19. The cDNA or gDNA used as material had been derived from T cells, B-cell-depleted T cells, or PBMCs.

CDR1 is KGHDR, CDR2 SFDVKD, per germline. The CDR3 covers 14 residues. Trimming cost V 9 bases and J 3 bases, with 16 bases left between them. In the source study's methods: The assay estimated nucleated cells by amplifying reference gene primers. The table came from immunoSEQ multiplex PCR; TCRdb's copy has only in-frame clones and leaves some out. V, J and clone size derive from that table, while D and trimming were established from the DNA sequence. The data show roughly 380,000 clones, roughly 86% seen once. The chain employs TRBV24-1 and TRBJ1-1; D is perhaps TRBD1 (6 bases). This clonotype was sampled from a human donor with acute or convalescent COVID-19. The donor label of this sample is uncertain. The sample comprised peripheral blood. The CDR3 reads CATRGTGYDTEAFF. CDR3 sequence (DNA): TGTGCCACCCGCGGAACAGGGTATGACACTGAAGCTTTCTTT.